This entry lists 30 T cell receptor beta chains sequenced from one sample in a study of vaccination effects on CD4 cells after COVID-19. With approximately 10 days of culture completed, CD4+ T cells were isolated. These receptors have no identified antigens. TCRdb keeps only in-frame clones here, not all; method: immunoSEQ multiplex PCR. This table has fewer than 35,000 clones, 70% appearing once. The input for sequencing was CD4+ T cells from PBMCs cultured without peptide, taken before COVID-19 vaccination. Receptors originate from a human donor who received a COVID-19 vaccine.

This clone appeared a few times. V gene TRBV4-1 combines with J gene TRBJ2-1; 10 positions match TRBD2. This CDR3 spans 17 amino acids. J was trimmed by 5 bases and V by 0 bases; bases with no gene match: 7. Germline-derived CDR1 and CDR2 are MGHRA and YSYEKL. The CDR3 nucleotides read TGCGCCAGCAGCCAAGAAGGTACCACTAGCGGGGACAATGAGCAGTTCTTC. Translating gives CASSQEGTTSGDNEQFF.

The chain uses TRBV30 and TRBJ2-5, with 12 bases that match TRBD2. Trimming at V came to 4 bases and at J to 1 base, leaving 4 bases not matched to a gene. This CDR3 is 15 amino acids long. Germline CDR1 reads GTSNPN; CDR2 reads SVGIG (reference sequence). CDR3 in amino acids: CAWTRLAGAQETQYF. The CDR3 DNA reads as TGTGCCTGGACTAGACTAGCGGGGGCCCAAGAGACCCAGTACTTC.

The J gene is TRBJ1-5, the V gene TRBV28; weak D call: TRBD1 (5 bases). Germline V gene data show CDR1 as MDHEN and CDR2 as SYDVKM. Trimming took 6 bases from V and 0 from J, leaving 9 bases between them. The CDR3 sequence is 14 residues long. This CDR3 reads CASRGGISNQPQHF. For the CDR3, the DNA is TGTGCCAGCAGGGGGGGGATTAGCAATCAGCCCCAGCATTTT.

A note on this clone: The junction departs from germline at one end; a sequencing error may be responsible. This rearrangement joins TRBV20-1 to TRBJ2-7; D ambiguous. Germline loops: CDR1 DFQATT, CDR2 SNEGSKA (reference sequence). The CDR3 length is 11 residues. Written as DNA, the CDR3 is TGCAGTGCTAGCCGGTCCTCCGAGCAGTACTTC. Its protein product is CSASRSSEQYF.

The rearrangement joins TRBV19 to TRBJ1-1, with TRBD1 identical over 8 bases. Germline V gene sequence: CDR1 LNHDA, CDR2 SQIVND (reference sequence). V shed 3 bases and J 1 base; nucleotides not matched to a gene: 7. This CDR3 has 16 residues. The CDR3: CASSIFLTGGNTEAFF. CDR3 DNA sequence: TGTGCCAGTAGTATCTTTTTAACAGGGGGGAACACTGAAGCTTTCTTT. The full variable domain, rest sourced from reference TRBV19 and TRBJ1-1, is DGGITQSPKYLFRKEGQNVTLSCEQNLNHDAMYWYRQDPGQGLRLIYYSQIVNDFQKGDIAEGYSVSREKKESFPLTVTSAQKNPTAFYLCASSIFLTGGNTEAFFGQGTRLTVV.

V is TRBV25-1 and J is TRBJ1-2, with TRBD1 matching over 7 bases. The germline V gene has CDR1 MGHDK and CDR2 SYGVNS. The V and J ends lost 4 bases and 0 bases, in that order; junction bases with no gene match: 2. This CDR3 comprises 14 residues. CDR3 sequence reads: CASSVGTANYGYTF. The CDR3 nucleotides are TGTGCCAGCAGTGTCGGGACAGCTAACTATGGCTACACCTTC.

V usage is TRBV7-6 and J usage is TRBJ2-3; no definite D call. This CDR3 contains 16 residues. V was shortened by 5 bases and J by 0 bases, with 15 bases between the two germline ends. Germline V CDR1 and CDR2: SGHVS, FNYEAQ. Written as DNA, the CDR3 is TGTGCCAGCAGCGAAGGTCCGGGTCCCAGCACAGATACGCAGTATTTT. The encoded protein is CASSEGPGPSTDTQYF.

V gene TRBV19 combines with J gene TRBJ1-1, with D maybe TRBD1 (6 bases). The ends were cut back, 4 bases at V and 5 bases at J, with 11 bases in the middle. Per the germline V gene, CDR1 is LNHDA and CDR2 is SQIVND (reference sequence). This CDR3 comprises 13 residues. CDR3 protein: CASSTDQGTEAFF. CDR3 in DNA: TGTGCCAGTAGTACCGACCAGGGGACTGAAGCTTTCTTT. Together with reference TRBV19 and TRBJ1-1, the CDR3 gives the full variable domain: DGGITQSPKYLFRKEGQNVTLSCEQNLNHDAMYWYRQDPGQGLRLIYYSQIVNDFQKGDIAEGYSVSREKKESFPLTVTSAQKNPTAFYLCASSTDQGTEAFFGQGTRLTVV.

The chain employs TRBV3-1 (or the pseudogene TRBV3-2) and TRBJ1-1; TRBD1 is a possible D gene (5 bases). The CDR3 length is 14 residues. CDR1 and CDR2 (germline): LGHDT, YNNKEL (reference sequence). V dropped 4 bases and J dropped 0 bases, with 9 bases sitting between them. The CDR3 DNA is TGTGCCAGCAGCCGCCTAGGGGTGAACACTGAAGCTTTCTTT. This encodes CASSRLGVNTEAFF.

The chain uses TRBV19 and TRBJ2-2; 8 bases fit TRBD1. Germline lookup yields CDR1 LNHDA and CDR2 SQIVND (reference sequence). Trimming took 0 bases from V and 6 from J; bases not matched to a gene: 12. The CDR3 extends over 18 amino acids. CDR3 sequence (DNA): TGTGCCAGTAGTATAGATCATCTCCCAGGGGGCATATCCGGGGAGCTGTTTTTT. Its protein is CASSIDHLPGGISGELFF.

The V call is TRBV11-3, the J call TRBJ1-1; possible D gene TRBD1, 5 bases. V was clipped by 2 bases and J by 0 bases, with 10 bases between them. The germline CDR1 and CDR2 sequences are SGHNT and YENEEA. This CDR3 has 15 residues. This chain's CDR3 is CASSLSAGLNTEAFF. The CDR3 coding sequence is TGTGCCAGCAGCTTATCGGCAGGGTTGAACACTGAAGCTTTCTTT.

The chain combines TRBV2 with TRBJ2-5, with TRBD2 matching over 13 bases. CDR1 and CDR2 (germline): SNHLY, FYNNEI. With V trimmed by 3 bases and J by 0 bases, 10 bases remained unmatched. This CDR3 comprises 19 residues. This CDR3 is CASSEGTGLAGAHQETQYF. The CDR3 nucleotides are TGTGCCAGCAGTGAGGGGACTGGACTAGCGGGGGCCCACCAAGAGACCCAGTACTTC.

J is TRBJ1-5 and V is TRBV19; 7 nucleotides agree with TRBD1. This CDR3 comprises 17 residues. V shed 3 bases and J 0 bases; nucleotides not matched to a gene: 8. From germline, CDR1 is LNHDA and CDR2 SQIVND (reference sequence). The CDR3 region has the DNA TGTGCCAGTAGTATTAGCCAGGGGGGCTTTAGCAATCAGCCCCAGCATTTT. Residues: CASSISQGGFSNQPQHF. Filled out from reference TRBV19 and TRBJ1-5, the complete variable domain reads DGGITQSPKYLFRKEGQNVTLSCEQNLNHDAMYWYRQDPGQGLRLIYYSQIVNDFQKGDIAEGYSVSREKKESFPLTVTSAQKNPTAFYLCASSISQGGFSNQPQHFGDGTRLSIL.

This clone was counted a few times. V usage is TRBV2 and J usage is TRBJ2-1, with 14 nucleotides matching TRBD2. Losses at the gene ends were 6 bases for V and 5 bases for J; bases not matched to a gene: 12. Germline CDR1 reads SNHLY; CDR2 reads FYNNEI. The CDR3 has 18 residues. The CDR3 DNA sequence: TGTGCCAGCAGGGACATACGGACTAGCGGGAGGAGGAACAATGAGCAGTTCTTC. Protein product: CASRDIRTSGRRNNEQFF.

This chain links TRBV21-1 with TRBJ2-1; the table's D call of TRBD1 was not tested on the DNA. TRBV21-1 is termed a pseudogene. This CDR3 region has 16 residues. The CDR3 region is CASSTSDSPSYNEQFF. The CDR3 DNA reads as TGTGCCAGCAGCACCTCCGACAGCCCTTCCTACAATGAGCAGTTCTTC.

The J gene is TRBJ1-4, the V gene TRBV9; unclear D gene. V was pared by 0 bases and J by 5 bases, with 8 bases between. The germline gives CDR1 SGDLS, CDR2 YYNGEE. The CDR3 contains 14 residues. CDR3 nucleotide sequence: TGTGCCAGCAGCGTAGGAAATAGGAATGAAAAACTGTTTTTT. It yields the protein CASSVGNRNEKLFF. The entire variable domain, with the rest obtained from reference TRBV9 and TRBJ1-4, is as follows: DSGVTQTPKHLITATGQRVTLRCSPRSGDLSVYWYQQSLDQGLQFLIQYYNGEERAKGNILERFSAQQFPDLHSELNLSSLELGDSALYFCASSVGNRNEKLFFGSGTQLSVL.

This sequence joins TRBV11-3 and TRBJ2-6; perhaps TRBD1 as D (6 bases). Per the germline V gene, CDR1 is SGHNT and CDR2 is YENEEA. V lost 0 bases to trimming and J lost 0 bases, with 12 bases between them. The CDR3 is 18 amino acids. This CDR3 is CASSLEQGGTSGANVLTF. The CDR3 DNA is TGTGCCAGCAGCTTAGAACAGGGCGGTACCTCTGGGGCCAACGTCCTGACTTTC.

V and J are TRBV7-2 and TRBJ2-3; D might be TRBD2 (5 bases). The germline CDR1 and CDR2 sequences are SGHTA and FQGNSA. The V gene lost 8 bases and the J gene lost 5 bases, with 17 bases spanning the gap. The CDR3 totals 14 residues. CDR3 coding DNA: TGTGCCAGCTCCGACGAGGGCTCAAGAGATACGCAGTATTTT. It translates to CASSDEGSRDTQYF.

The V and J genes are TRBV4-1 and TRBJ1-2; D call uncertain. The CDR3 is made up of 14 amino acids. The V gene's germline CDR1 is MGHRA and CDR2 YSYEKL. V was trimmed by 2 bases and J by 0 bases, leaving 7 bases between them. Here the CDR3 reads CASSQSLANYGYTF. Here the CDR3 DNA reads TGCGCCAGCAGCCAAAGCCTAGCTAACTATGGCTACACCTTC.

The rearrangement uses TRBV5-1 and TRBJ2-7; 9 bases match TRBD2. The ends lost 4 bases at V and 2 bases at J; junction bases unmatched: 7. The CDR3 runs 15 residues. Germline V gene lookup returns CDR1 SGHRS and CDR2 YFSETQ. The CDR3 spells CASSAGTSNPYEQYF. The CDR3 DNA reads TGCGCCAGCAGCGCGGGGACTAGCAATCCCTACGAGCAGTACTTC.

J is TRBJ1-4 and V is TRBV7-9, with a weak D call TRBD1 (5 bases). V lost 5 bases and J 0 bases, leaving 16 bases between the germline ends. Germline V gene data show CDR1 as SEHNR and CDR2 as FQNEAQ (reference sequence). The CDR3 is made up of 17 amino acids. CDR3 bases: TGTGCCAGCAGCCTCCGGGGGGGGTCCGCAACTAATGAAAAACTGTTTTTT. Its translation: CASSLRGGSATNEKLFF.

The genes are TRBV18 and TRBJ1-1; the D is unclear. The CDR3 covers 13 residues. V gave up 0 bases and J gave up 7 bases, with 9 bases separating them. Germline V CDR1 and CDR2: KGHSH, LQKENI. The CDR3 protein is CASSPPVRIEAFF. The CDR3 nucleotides read TGTGCCAGCTCACCACCGGTCAGAATTGAAGCTTTCTTT.

This clone was found a few times. This chain connects TRBV7-8 to TRBJ2-7, with D possibly TRBD2 on 6 matching bases. The CDR3 is 14 residues long. V was shortened by 4 bases and J by 4 bases, with 14 bases between the two germline ends. Germline CDR1 SGHVS, CDR2 FQNEAQ. In DNA form, the CDR3 reads TGTGCCAGCAGCTCTCACGGGACTGAATACGAGCAGTACTTC. It specifies CASSSHGTEYEQYF.

The V call is TRBV19, the J call TRBJ1-2; D is ambiguous. The CDR3 extends over 16 amino acids. V was clipped by 2 bases and J by 5 bases, with 18 bases between them. CDR1 LNHDA and CDR2 SQIVND come from the germline V gene (reference sequence). The CDR3 sequence: CASSIPGTDARYGYTF. CDR3 coding DNA: TGTGCCAGTAGTATACCGGGAACAGACGCGAGATATGGCTACACCTTC.

This chain joins TRBV27 and TRBJ2-5; 9 nucleotides line up with TRBD1. The CDR3 covers 16 residues. Germline CDR1 and CDR2: MNHEY and SMNVEV (reference sequence). V trimming: 0 bases; J trimming: 5 bases; junction bases outside the gene matches: 7. CDR3 protein: CASSLSSGTGYETQYF. CDR3 coding DNA: TGTGCCAGCAGTTTATCTTCCGGGACAGGGTACGAGACCCAGTACTTC.

J is TRBJ1-1 and V is TRBV18; possibly TRBD1 for D (5 bases). Germline V gives CDR1 KGHSH, CDR2 LQKENI. Trimming left V 9 bases short and J 4 bases short, with 15 bases between. The CDR3 loop spans 13 amino acids. In DNA form, the CDR3 reads TGTGCCAGTCTCAGGGCCGGAGGCACTGAAGCTTTCTTT. This sequence encodes CASLRAGGTEAFF. The full variable domain, its missing parts supplied by reference TRBV18 and TRBJ1-1, is NAGVMQNPRHLVRRRGQEARLRCSPMKGHSHVYWYRQLPEEGLKFMVYLQKENIIDESGMPKERFSAEFPKEGPSILRIQQVVRGDSAAYFCASLRAGGTEAFFGQGTRLTVV.

The V call is TRBV11-3, the J call TRBJ1-1, with D maybe TRBD1 (6 bases). The CDR3 extends over 13 amino acids. The V end lost 5 bases, the J end lost 5 bases, and 12 bases lay between the germline ends. Germline V gives CDR1 SGHNT, CDR2 YENEEA. The CDR3 is CASSRTERTEAFF. CDR3 nucleotide sequence: TGTGCCAGCAGCCGGACAGAGAGGACTGAAGCTTTCTTT. The complete variable domain, with remaining parts taken from reference TRBV11-3 and TRBJ1-1, reads EAGVVQSPRYKIIEKKQPVAFWCNPISGHNTLYWYLQNLGQGPELLIRYENEEAVDDSQLPKDRFSAERLKGVDSTLKIQPAELGDSAVYLCASSRTERTEAFFGQGTRLTVV.

This chain joins TRBV5-1 and TRBJ2-7; a weak D match, TRBD2 (6 bases). Germline V gives CDR1 SGHRS, CDR2 YFSETQ. The CDR3 has 17 amino acids. V lost 1 base and J lost 0, with 17 bases in between. CDR3 coding DNA: TGCGCCAGCAGCTTGACGGGGCGTGGGAGGTACTCCTACGAGCAGTACTTC. Translated: CASSLTGRGRYSYEQYF.

The gene calls are TRBV7-2 and TRBJ2-5, with 13 positions matching TRBD2. V lost 1 base and J lost 5; bases outside the gene matches: 4. This CDR3 is 16 amino acids long. The V gene's germline CDR1 is SGHTA and CDR2 FQGNSA. Written as DNA, the CDR3 is TGTGCCAGCAGCTTAGAGGGACTAGCGGGGTTCGAGACCCAGTACTTC. This codes for CASSLEGLAGFETQYF.

This chain links TRBV6-5 with TRBJ2-2; D may be TRBD1 (5 bases). The CDR3 runs 13 residues. Between the trimmed V and J ends, which lost 6 bases and 2 bases, there was a span of 7 bases. Germline V lookup: CDR1 MNHEY, CDR2 SVGAGI. CDR3 loop: CASRTVNTGELFF. The CDR3 nucleotides are TGTGCCAGCAGGACAGTAAACACCGGGGAGCTGTTTTTT.